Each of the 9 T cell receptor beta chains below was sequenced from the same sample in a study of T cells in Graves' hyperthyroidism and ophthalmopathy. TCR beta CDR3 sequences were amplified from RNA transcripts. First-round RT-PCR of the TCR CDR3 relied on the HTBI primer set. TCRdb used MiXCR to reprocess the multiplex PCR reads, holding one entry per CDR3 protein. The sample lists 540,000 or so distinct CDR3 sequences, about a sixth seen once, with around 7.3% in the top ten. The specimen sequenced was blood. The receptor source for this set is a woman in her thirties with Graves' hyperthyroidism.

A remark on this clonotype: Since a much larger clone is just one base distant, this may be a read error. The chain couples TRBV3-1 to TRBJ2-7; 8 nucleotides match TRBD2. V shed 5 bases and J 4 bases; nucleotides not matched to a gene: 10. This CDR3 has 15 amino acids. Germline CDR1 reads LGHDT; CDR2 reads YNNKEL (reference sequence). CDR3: CASSDSGERLYEQYF. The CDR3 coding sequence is TGTGCCAGCAGCGATAGCGGGGAAAGGCTATACGAGCAGTACTTC.

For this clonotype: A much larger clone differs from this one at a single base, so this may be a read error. CDR3 bases: TGTGCCAGCATCGCTCCCGGGACAGGGAGCGAGCAGTACTTC. Translating it yields CASIAPGTGSEQYF. The chain is built from TRBV4-2 and TRBJ2-7; 9 nucleotides match TRBD1. V shed 7 bases, J shed 6 bases, and the junction held 10 bases outside the gene matches. Germline loops: CDR1 LGHNA, CDR2 YNFKEQ. CDR3 size: 14 residues.

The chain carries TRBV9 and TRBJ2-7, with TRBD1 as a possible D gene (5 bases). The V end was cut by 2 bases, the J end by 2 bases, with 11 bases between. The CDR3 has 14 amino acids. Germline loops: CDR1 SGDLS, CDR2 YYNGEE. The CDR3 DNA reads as TGTGCCAGCAGCGTCGACAGATCCCCCTACGAGCAGTACTTC. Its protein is CASSVDRSPYEQYF. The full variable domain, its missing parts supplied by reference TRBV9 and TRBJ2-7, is DSGVTQTPKHLITATGQRVTLRCSPRSGDLSVYWYQQSLDQGLQFLIQYYNGEERAKGNILERFSAQQFPDLHSELNLSSLELGDSALYFCASSVDRSPYEQYFGPGTRLTVT.

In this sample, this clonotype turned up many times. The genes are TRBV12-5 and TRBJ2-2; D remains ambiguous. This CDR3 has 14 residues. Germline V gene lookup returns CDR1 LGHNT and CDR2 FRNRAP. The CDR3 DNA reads TGTGCGACCGGATGGCAGCCAAACACCGGGGAGCTGTTTTTT. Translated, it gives CATGWQPNTGELFF.

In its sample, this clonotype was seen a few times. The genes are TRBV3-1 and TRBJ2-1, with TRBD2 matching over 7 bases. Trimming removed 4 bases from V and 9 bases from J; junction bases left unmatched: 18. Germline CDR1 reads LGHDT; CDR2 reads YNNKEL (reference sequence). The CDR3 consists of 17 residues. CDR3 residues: CASSPIKGIAGMVEQFF. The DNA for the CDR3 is TGTGCCAGCAGCCCCATAAAGGGGATAGCGGGCATGGTTGAGCAGTTCTTC.

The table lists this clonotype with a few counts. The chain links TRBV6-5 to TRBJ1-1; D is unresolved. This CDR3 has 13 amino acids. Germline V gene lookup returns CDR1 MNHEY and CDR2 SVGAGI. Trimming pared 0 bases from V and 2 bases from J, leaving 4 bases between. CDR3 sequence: CASSYSSNTEAFF. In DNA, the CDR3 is TGTGCCAGCAGTTACTCGAGTAACACTGAAGCTTTCTTT.

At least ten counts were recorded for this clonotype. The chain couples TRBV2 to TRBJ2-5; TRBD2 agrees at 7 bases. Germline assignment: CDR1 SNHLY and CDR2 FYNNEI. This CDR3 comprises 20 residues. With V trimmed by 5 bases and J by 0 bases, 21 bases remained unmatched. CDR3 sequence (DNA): TGTGCCAGCAGTTCCCACAAGAGCGGGATTTCAAACCCGTACCAAGAGACCCAGTACTTC. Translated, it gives CASSSHKSGISNPYQETQYF.

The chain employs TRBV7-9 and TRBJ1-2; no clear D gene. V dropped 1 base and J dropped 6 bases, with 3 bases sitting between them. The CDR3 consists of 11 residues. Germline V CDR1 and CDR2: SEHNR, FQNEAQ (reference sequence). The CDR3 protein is CASSLVDGYTF. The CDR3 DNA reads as TGTGCCAGCAGCTTAGTTGATGGCTACACCTTC.

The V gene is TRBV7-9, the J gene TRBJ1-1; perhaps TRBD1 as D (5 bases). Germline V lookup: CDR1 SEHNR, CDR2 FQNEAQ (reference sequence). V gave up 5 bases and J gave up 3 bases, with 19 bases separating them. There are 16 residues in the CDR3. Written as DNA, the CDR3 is TGTGCCAGCAGCAGTGGGGCGGGGGTAAGGGACACTGAAGCTTTCTTT. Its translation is CASSSGAGVRDTEAFF. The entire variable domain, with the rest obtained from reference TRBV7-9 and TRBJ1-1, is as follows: DTGVSQNPRHKITKRGQNVTFRCDPISEHNRLYWYRQTLGQGPEFLTYFQNEAQLEKSRLLSDRFSAERPKGSFSTLEIQRTEQGDSAMYLCASSSGAGVRDTEAFFGQGTRLTVV.